This T cell receptor (beta chain) is drawn from a study of regulatory T cells in long-lasting Graves disease. Study-wide points: Persistent cases favored TRBV28, TRBJ1-2 and TRBJ2-5. Whereas 966 public clonotypes were shared by new patients, persistent patients shared more, at 2,500 to 3,500.

Regarding time point: persistent/refractory GD, antithyroid drugs over 5 years with positive TRAb. After RNA was extracted from PBMCs, the TCR library was made from it. Patients all came to the study from an endocrinology department in Xi'an, China. The germline gives CDR1 LGHDT, CDR2 YNNKEL (reference sequence). The V and J ends lost 2 bases and 4 bases respectively, with 8 bases between them. The CDR3 has 13 amino acids. A word on this clonotype: The target antigen is unknown.

Assembly of TCR beta libraries relied on iRepertoire HTBI primers together with Arm-PCR of CDR3 regions. Original processing methods: Across samples, 55 to 75 TRBV and about 13 TRBJ segments were found. TCRdb reprocessed the multiplex PCR reads with MiXCR, giving one entry per CDR3 protein. The V and J calls were not made by the authors but by TCRdb's processing. The table lists 350,000 to 500,000 distinct CDR3 sequences, 21% of them singletons. This receptor was obtained from a female donor with Graves disease. The chain has TRBV3-1 and TRBJ2-5; no clear D gene. The source material was peripheral blood mononuclear cells (PBMCs), sampled when the disease was refractory, from a patient treated with antithyroid drugs. The CDR3 DNA is TGTGCCAGCAGCCAATATTCGGGAGAGACCCAGTACTTC. Translation gives CASSQYSGETQYF.